Given below is one T cell receptor (beta chain) in context. The antigen is not known. Trimming removed 3 bases from V and 4 bases from J; junction bases left unmatched: 3. CDR1 and CDR2 (germline): KGHSH, LQKENI. CDR3 length equals 15 residues. The data were obtained in a study of T cells in Graves' hyperthyroidism and ophthalmopathy. Study background: Blood from the periphery was taken at initial diagnosis, before any treatment.

There were TCR beta CDR3 regions amplified from RNA transcripts. An initial round of RT-PCR targeting the TCR CDR3 relied on the HTBI primer set. TCRdb reprocessed the multiplex PCR reads with MiXCR, giving one entry per CDR3 protein. The sample has around 350,000 distinct CDR3 sequences, 15% to 20% seen once. Clinical symptoms, serum thyroxine and TRAb, thyroid ultrasound and orbital computed tomography were used for the diagnoses. Regarding the study as a whole: Model output signaled ophthalmopathy a median 6.5 months ahead of onset. Stable hyperthyroidism was told apart from ophthalmopathy by a model built on 13 V-J features.

This rearrangement joins TRBV18 to TRBJ1-4; 9 nucleotides match TRBD1. Sequenced: blood. This TCR was recovered from a woman aged 18-29 years with Graves' hyperthyroidism. The CDR3 DNA reads as TGTGCCAGCTCACCTCCGGGACAGGGTAATGAAAAACTGTTTTTT. Translating it yields CASSPPGQGNEKLFF.